This T cell receptor beta chain is from a study of shared clonotypes between healthy human individuals. Running of the assay took place at deep level. TCRdb's table, derived via immunoSEQ multiplex PCR, lists solely in-frame clones and lacks some. Of about 2.5 million clones in the sample, approximately 90% were seen once. CDR3 length: 11 amino acids. Per the germline V gene, CDR1 is SNHLY and CDR2 is FYNNEI. The V end was cut by 3 bases, the J end by 7 bases, with 3 bases between. The J gene is TRBJ2-2, the V gene TRBV2; no clear D gene. Material: naive CD4+ T cells from PBMCs. Indicated subset: CD45RA+ positively selected. The source of this sequence is a man aged 18 to 30 in good health. Some clones in this sample may be carry-over from other donors' samples. CDR3 in DNA: TGTGCCAGCAGTGACGGCGGGGAGCTGTTTTTT. Translation gives CASSDGGELFF.